This T cell receptor (beta chain) appears in the sequencing data of a study of vaccination and CD4 T cells after COVID-19. Study-level information: With a range of 35 to 161, the median interval from diagnosis to drawing post-COVID samples was approximately 91 days. Stimuli were overlapping spike peptide pools of SARS-CoV-2 and three common cold coronaviruses (HCoV-NL63, HCoV-OC43, HCoV-229E).

The sample holds a few counts of this clonotype. Antigen specificity is unknown. V shed 1 base and J shed 4 bases, with 14 bases lying between them. The CDR3 extends over 14 amino acids. CDR1 DFQATT and CDR2 SNEGSKA come from the germline V gene (reference sequence). Sequencing of cultured CD4+ T cell DNA used the Oncomine TCR Beta short-read assay. TCRdb analysed the PCR reads with MiXCR anew, one entry per CDR3 protein. The table records some 20,000 distinct CDR3 sequences, roughly three fifths of them present only once. Treatment meaning: 10-day PBMC culture with coronavirus spike peptide pools or control peptides (ViraFEST assay). The authors replaced half the medium with fresh IL-2 medium on days 3 and 7.

The chain is built from TRBV20-1 and TRBJ2-7; tentatively, D is TRBD2 (7 bases). The receptor's source is a human donor who had recovered from COVID-19. Input material: CD4+ T cells from blood, cultured in vitro. CDR3 nucleotide sequence: TGCAGTGCTAGAGGGACGGGGGGCTTATACGAGCAGTACTTC. As protein: CSARGTGGLYEQYF.